These 31 T cell receptor beta chains share one sample of origin, sequenced in a study of T cell responses to AZD1222 COVID-19 vaccine. Here immunoSEQ multiplex PCR was the method, and the copy in TCRdb shows in-frame clones only, minus some. The table lists 150,000 to 200,000 clones, just under 95% of them singletons. The sample was peripheral blood, taken 28 days after the second dose of the MenACWY control vaccine. The source is an adult who received the MenACWY meningococcal vaccine as a control.

The rearrangement joins TRBV5-1 to TRBJ2-1; 7 bases fit TRBD2. Germline-derived CDR1 and CDR2 are SGHRS and YFSETQ. CDR3 size: 16 residues. Unmatched junction bases numbered 8, after V lost 0 bases and J lost 5 bases. The chain's CDR3 is CASSLVSGAVNNEQFF. The CDR3 DNA is TGCGCCAGCAGCTTGGTAAGCGGGGCCGTCAACAATGAGCAGTTCTTC.

V gene TRBV15 combines with J gene TRBJ1-1; the D is unclear. CDR3 length: 14 residues. V was clipped by 0 bases and J by 5 bases, with 10 bases between them. Germline CDR1 and CDR2: LNHNV and YYDKDF (reference sequence). CDR3 nucleotides: TGTGCCACCAGCAGAGATCTAACGGGAACTGAAGCTTTCTTT. Translation: CATSRDLTGTEAFF.

The rearrangement joins TRBV19 to TRBJ2-3, with TRBD1 as a possible D gene (6 bases). Germline CDR1 reads LNHDA; CDR2 reads SQIVND (reference sequence). The ends were cut back, 4 bases at V and 1 base at J, with 12 bases in the middle. The CDR3 contains 15 residues. CDR3 amino acids: CASSRYRAGTDTQYF. CDR3 DNA: TGTGCCAGTAGTAGATACAGGGCGGGCACAGATACGCAGTATTTT.

This chain joins TRBV3-1 (or the pseudogene TRBV3-2) and TRBJ2-5; 8 bases match TRBD2. The J segment lost 5 bases and the V segment lost 0 bases, leaving 8 bases of the junction unmatched. The CDR3 totals 16 residues. Germline CDR1 LGHDT, CDR2 YNNKEL (reference sequence). DNA of the CDR3: TGTGCCAGCAGCCAAGATGCAAGCGGGGGCCGGGAGACCCAGTACTTC. Translation: CASSQDASGGRETQYF.

In its sample, this clone was seen once. The chain combines TRBV18 with TRBJ1-1, with 7 nucleotides matching TRBD1. The CDR3 runs 17 residues. Germline V gene sequence: CDR1 KGHSH, CDR2 LQKENI. The V segment lost 4 bases and the J segment 3 bases; nucleotides outside the gene matches: 14. CDR3 in amino acids: CASSRSRQGIGDTEAFF. CDR3 sequence (DNA): TGTGCCAGCTCACGCTCGCGACAGGGTATAGGGGACACTGAAGCTTTCTTT.

The chain has TRBV5-6 and TRBJ1-6, with D unclear. Trimming pared 4 bases from V and 3 bases from J, leaving 14 bases between. The CDR3 spans 16 residues. From germline, CDR1 is SGHDT and CDR2 YYEEEE. The CDR3, as DNA: TGTGCCAGCAGCCGCGGGCCTAGCCACTATAATTCACCCCTCCACTTT. Amino acid sequence: CASSRGPSHYNSPLHF.

The chain links TRBV25-1 to TRBJ1-4, with D perhaps matching TRBD1 (5 bases). V lost 6 bases and J lost 7, with 18 bases in between. Germline V gives CDR1 MGHDK, CDR2 SYGVNS. The CDR3 consists of 15 residues. The CDR3 bases are TGTGCCAGCAGCCCCGAATTAGGGGCTGGTGAAAAACTGTTTTTT. Its protein is CASSPELGAGEKLFF.

V and J are TRBV7-9 and TRBJ2-2; D is uncertain. The V end was cut by 5 bases, the J end by 3 bases, with 7 bases between. In germline, CDR1 is SEHNR, CDR2 FQNEAQ (reference sequence). The CDR3 loop spans 13 amino acids. For the CDR3, the DNA is TGTGCCAGCAGCCGGTCTCACACCGGGGAGCTGTTTTTT. It translates to CASSRSHTGELFF.

This chain joins TRBV6-5 and TRBJ1-6, with 11 positions matching TRBD1. This CDR3 has 15 residues. The V and J ends lost 8 bases and 5 bases, in that order; junction bases with no gene match: 5. Germline CDR1 and CDR2: MNHEY and SVGAGI. CDR3 sequence reads: CASGWTGGNNSPLHF. CDR3 DNA: TGTGCCAGCGGTTGGACAGGGGGCAATAATTCACCCCTCCACTTT.

Written as DNA, the CDR3 is TGTGCCAGCAGTGTACAGGGATGGAACACTGAAGCTTTCTTT. Amino acid sequence: CASSVQGWNTEAFF. This rearrangement joins TRBV25-1 to TRBJ1-1; tentative D call: TRBD1 (6 bases). The CDR3 contains 14 residues. Germline V gene lookup returns CDR1 MGHDK and CDR2 SYGVNS. Trimming left V 4 bases short and J 1 base short, with 10 bases between.

The chain combines TRBV5-1 with TRBJ1-4; TRBD1 matches at 7 bases. The CDR3 totals 16 residues. Germline V gene lookup returns CDR1 SGHRS and CDR2 YFSETQ. The trim removed 0 bases at V and 4 bases at J, leaving 6 bases unmatched. The CDR3 region has the DNA TGCGCCAGCAGCTTGGAGCCAGGGGGATTTAATGAAAAACTGTTTTTT. Translating gives CASSLEPGGFNEKLFF. Using reference TRBV5-1 and TRBJ1-4 for the parts outside the CDR3, the full variable domain is KAGVTQTPRYLIKTRGQQVTLSCSPISGHRSVSWYQQTPGQGLQFLFEYFSETQRNKGNFPGRFSGRQFSNSRSEMNVSTLELGDSALYLCASSLEPGGFNEKLFFGSGTQLSVL.

This sequence joins TRBV4-3 and TRBJ1-1; no reliable D call. The CDR3 runs to 14 residues. The germline V gene has CDR1 LGHNA and CDR2 YSLEER. Trimming took 3 bases from V and 6 from J, leaving 14 bases between them. The CDR3 here is CASSQAPEGPEAFF. CDR3 DNA sequence: TGCGCCAGCAGCCAGGCCCCCGAAGGACCTGAAGCTTTCTTT.

This chain links TRBV5-1 with TRBJ1-1; no firm D call. The V gene's germline CDR1 is SGHRS and CDR2 YFSETQ. This CDR3 has 16 amino acids. V lost 1 base and J lost 1, with 14 bases in between. This CDR3 is CASSLIRSDGNTEAFF. The DNA of the CDR3 is TGCGCCAGCAGCTTGATTCGGTCCGACGGGAACACTGAAGCTTTCTTT.

This CDR3 reads CASSRLNDGYTF. DNA for the CDR3: TGTGCCAGCAGTCGACTCAACGATGGCTACACCTTC. J is TRBJ1-2 and V is TRBV6-5, with D unresolved. Trimming removed 5 bases from V and 6 bases from J, with 10 bases in between. The CDR3 consists of 12 residues. Germline V gene data show CDR1 as MNHEY and CDR2 as SVGAGI.

This chain joins TRBV30 and TRBJ1-2; 7 bases line up with TRBD1. After removal of 2 bases from V and 6 bases from J, the junction contained 6 bases not matched to a gene. The CDR3 sequence is 13 residues long. CDR1 and CDR2 (germline): GTSNPN, SVGIG (reference sequence). The CDR3 nucleotides are TGTGCCTGGAGTAGAAGACAGGGTGATGGCTACACCTTC. It yields the protein CAWSRRQGDGYTF.

The chain joins TRBV9 to TRBJ2-5; D call uncertain. V lost 3 bases, J lost 1 base, and 10 bases lay in between. Per germline, CDR1 SGDLS and CDR2 YYNGEE. The CDR3 has 14 amino acids. The CDR3 DNA follows: TGTGCCAGCAGCGCCCCGGGCGTCCAAGAGACCCAGTACTTC. This encodes CASSAPGVQETQYF.

CDR3 sequence (DNA): TGTGCCAGCTTAGATCCGGGGACTGAAGCTTTCTTT. This gives the protein CASLDPGTEAFF. The V call is TRBV18, the J call TRBJ1-1; D is uncertain. This CDR3 comprises 12 residues. The germline CDR1 and CDR2 sequences are KGHSH and LQKENI. V was pared by 7 bases and J by 5 bases, with 11 bases between.

The V and J genes are TRBV6-5 and TRBJ1-1; a weak D match, TRBD1 (5 bases). Between the trimmed V and J ends, which lost 8 bases and 7 bases, there was a span of 23 bases. This CDR3 spans 15 amino acids. In germline, CDR1 is MNHEY, CDR2 SVGAGI. The CDR3 region has the DNA TGTGCCAGCCAACGTGGGCCAGGGATGGGCGTTGAAGCTTTCTTT. Protein: CASQRGPGMGVEAFF.

The chain is built from TRBV7-8 and TRBJ1-1, with D possibly being TRBD1 (5 bases). The V gene lost 3 bases and the J gene lost 4 bases, with 15 bases spanning the gap. The CDR3 consists of 15 residues. CDR1 is SGHVS, CDR2 FQNEAQ, per germline. The CDR3 DNA is TGTGCCAGCAGCTTTACGGGGTCGGGGCGCACTGAAGCTTTCTTT. It specifies CASSFTGSGRTEAFF.

This chain joins TRBV14 and TRBJ1-1, with a tentative D call TRBD1 (5 bases). CDR3 length equals 12 residues. Trimming pared 4 bases from V and 10 bases from J, leaving 13 bases between. Germline lookup yields CDR1 SGHDN and CDR2 FVKESK. The CDR3 DNA sequence: TGTGCCAGCAGCCCCCATTCGGGGGGAGCTTTCTTT. Its translation is CASSPHSGGAFF.

V usage is TRBV19 and J usage is TRBJ2-7; D gene unclear. Trimming left V 8 bases short and J 2 bases short, with 13 bases between. Per germline, CDR1 LNHDA and CDR2 SQIVND (reference sequence). This CDR3 spans 13 amino acids. The CDR3 protein is CASSLGGTYEQYF. The CDR3, as DNA: TGTGCCAGTTCACTCGGCGGTACCTACGAGCAGTACTTC.

This clone showed up just once. The chain employs TRBV10-3 and TRBJ1-2; no definite D call. Per germline, CDR1 ENHRY and CDR2 SYGVKD. V gave up 3 bases and J gave up 6 bases, with 14 bases separating them. The CDR3 has 14 amino acids. CDR3 sequence reads: CAISETGRSDGYTF. The DNA of the CDR3 is TGTGCCATCAGTGAAACGGGTCGTAGTGATGGCTACACCTTC.

A few counts support this clone. The chain uses TRBV7-9 and TRBJ1-6; D not certain. The V end was cut by 3 bases, the J end by 10 bases, with 10 bases between. Germline V CDR1 and CDR2: SEHNR, FQNEAQ (reference sequence). This CDR3 comprises 13 residues. The CDR3 region is CASSFLVGSPLHF. The CDR3 DNA reads TGTGCCAGCAGCTTTTTAGTAGGGTCACCCCTCCACTTT.

The chain combines TRBV28 with TRBJ1-3; D ambiguous. The CDR3 loop spans 14 amino acids. With 7 bases removed from V and 6 bases from J, the gap between germline ends came to 16 bases. Per germline, CDR1 MDHEN and CDR2 SYDVKM. The CDR3 sequence: CASKEGSVVNTIYF. The CDR3 DNA reads as TGTGCCAGCAAGGAAGGGAGCGTCGTAAACACCATATATTTT.

V usage is TRBV27 and J usage is TRBJ1-2; no clear D gene. Trimming removed 4 bases at V and 4 bases at J, with 7 bases between. CDR1 and CDR2 (germline): MNHEY, SMNVEV (reference sequence). CDR3 length: 12 residues. CDR3 nucleotides: TGTGCCAGCAGTTCCCCTGGCTATGGCTACACCTTC. Its translation is CASSSPGYGYTF.

V gene TRBV27 combines with J gene TRBJ2-7, with D possibly TRBD2 on 7 matching bases. Per germline, CDR1 MNHEY and CDR2 SMNVEV (reference sequence). The V and J ends lost 3 bases and 2 bases respectively, with 17 bases between them. The CDR3 spans 16 residues. DNA of the CDR3: TGTGCCAGCAGTTTTTTCGGGGGGCTGATCCCCTACGAGCAGTACTTC. Protein sequence: CASSFFGGLIPYEQYF.

The CDR3 bases are TGTGCCAGCAGTCCACCAGGGGCCAACGTCCTGACTTTC. Protein product: CASSPPGANVLTF. The chain carries TRBV6-1 and TRBJ2-6; D is uncertain. The ends were cut back, 5 bases at V and 4 bases at J, with 6 bases in the middle. Germline lookup yields CDR1 MNHNS and CDR2 SASEGT. CDR3 length equals 13 residues.

The V call is TRBV5-6, the J call TRBJ2-7; D not certain. The CDR3 contains 16 residues. The V and J ends lost 5 bases and 0 bases respectively, with 18 bases between them. The germline CDR1 and CDR2 sequences are SGHDT and YYEEEE. The CDR3 sequence: CASRVGNSLSSYEQYF. CDR3 DNA sequence: TGTGCCAGCAGGGTTGGGAACAGTCTGAGCTCCTACGAGCAGTACTTC.

V is TRBV4-3 and J is TRBJ2-5, with 8 bases identical to TRBD2. The CDR3 covers 16 residues. V shed 1 base and J 4 bases; nucleotides not matched to a gene: 8. Germline V gene sequence: CDR1 LGHNA, CDR2 YSLEER. CDR3 in DNA: TGCGCCAGCAGCCAAGCGGGGGGGCCAACGGGAGAGACCCAGTACTTC. This gives the protein CASSQAGGPTGETQYF.

This clone showed up just a few times. The chain employs TRBV5-8 and TRBJ2-3; D possibly corresponds to TRBD2 (5 bases). Trimming stripped 2 bases from V and 10 bases from J, with 11 bases between. Germline CDR1 SGHTS, CDR2 YDEGEE. The CDR3 runs 12 residues. The CDR3 spells CASSLSGYSQYF. CDR3 sequence (DNA): TGTGCCAGCAGCTTAAGCGGTTATTCGCAGTATTTT.

This CDR3 reads CASSLTGAGGRGNQPQHF. The CDR3 DNA is TGTGCCAGCAGCTTAACTGGGGCAGGGGGTAGGGGAAATCAGCCCCAGCATTTT. The rearrangement links TRBV7-2 to TRBJ1-5; 7 bases are shared with TRBD1. The ends lost 2 bases at V and 4 bases at J; junction bases unmatched: 14. This CDR3 contains 18 residues. Germline loops: CDR1 SGHTA, CDR2 FQGNSA.